Here is one T cell receptor beta chain with its context. CDR3 length: 11 residues. V lost 5 bases and J lost 11, with 9 bases in between. This record comes from a study of blood T cell repertoires in COVID-19. Only in-frame clones appear in the TCRdb table, and some are missing; sequencing was by immunoSEQ multiplex PCR. The table has some 140,000 clones, around 80% seen once. Input material: peripheral blood. The chain uses TRBV12-3 or TRBV12-4 and TRBJ1-4; maybe TRBD1 (5 bases). This TCR was recovered from a man between 60 and 75 years old with acute or convalescent COVID-19. CDR3 bases: TGTGCCAGCAGTACAGGAAAGAAACTGTTTTTT. It encodes CASSTGKKLFF.